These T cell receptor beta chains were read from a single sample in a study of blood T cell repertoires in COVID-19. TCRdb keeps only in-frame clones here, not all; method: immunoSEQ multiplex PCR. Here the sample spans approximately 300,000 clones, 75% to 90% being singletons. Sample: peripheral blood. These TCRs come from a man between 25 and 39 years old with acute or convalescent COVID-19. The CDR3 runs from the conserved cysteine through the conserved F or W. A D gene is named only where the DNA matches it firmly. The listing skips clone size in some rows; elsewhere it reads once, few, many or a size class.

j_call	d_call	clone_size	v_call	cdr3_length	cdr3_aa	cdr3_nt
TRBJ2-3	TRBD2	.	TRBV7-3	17	CASSPTRTSGGTDTQYF	TGTGCCAGCAGCCCCACTCGGACTAGCGGGGGCACAGATACGCAGTATTTT
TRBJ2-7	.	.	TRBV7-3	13	CASSSRRVYEQYF	TGTGCCAGCAGCTCTCGACGGGTCTACGAGCAGTACTTC
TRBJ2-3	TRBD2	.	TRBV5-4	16	CASSFAGGSGTDTQYF	TGTGCCAGCAGCTTTGCGGGGGGGAGTGGCACAGATACGCAGTATTTT
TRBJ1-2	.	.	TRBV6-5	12	CASGLRSGGYTF	TGTGCCAGCGGGTTACGTTCGGGGGGCTACACCTTC
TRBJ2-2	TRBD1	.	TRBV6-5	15	CASRPQGAWTGELFF	TGTGCCAGCAGACCCCAGGGGGCTTGGACCGGGGAGCTGTTTTTT
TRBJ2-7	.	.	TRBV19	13	CASSSLIVNEQYF	TGTGCCAGTAGCTCCCTCATAGTGAACGAGCAGTACTTC
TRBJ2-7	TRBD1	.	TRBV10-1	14	CASSEGQGPYEQYF	TGCGCCAGCAGTGAAGGACAGGGGCCCTACGAGCAGTACTTC
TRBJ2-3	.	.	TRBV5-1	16	CASSSRQTLSTDTQYF	TGCGCCAGCAGCTCCCGACAGACACTTAGCACAGATACGCAGTATTTT
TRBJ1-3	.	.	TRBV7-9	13	CASSFRHGNTIYF	TGTGCCAGCAGCTTCAGACATGGAAACACCATATATTTT
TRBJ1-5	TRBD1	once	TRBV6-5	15	CASSYSRGPGQPQHF	TGTGCCAGCAGTTACTCGAGGGGGCCCGGGCAGCCCCAGCATTTT
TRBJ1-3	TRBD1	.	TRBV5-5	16	CASSLGQGAPGNTIYF	TGTGCCAGCAGCTTGGGACAGGGGGCCCCTGGAAACACCATATATTTT
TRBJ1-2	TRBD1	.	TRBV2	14	CASRETGIGYGYTF	TGTGCCAGCAGGGAGACAGGGATAGGATATGGCTACACCTTC
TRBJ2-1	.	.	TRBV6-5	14	CASSYSGGPNEQFF	TGTGCCAGCAGTTACTCGGGGGGGCCGAATGAGCAGTTCTTC
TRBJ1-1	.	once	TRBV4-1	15	CASSEQGPQNTEAFF	TGCGCCAGCAGCGAGCAGGGGCCTCAAAACACTGAAGCTTTCTTT
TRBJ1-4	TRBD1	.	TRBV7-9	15	CASSIRQGFNEKLFF	TGTGCCAGCAGCATCAGACAGGGGTTTAATGAAAAACTGTTTTTT
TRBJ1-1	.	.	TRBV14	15	CASSQDLLGVAEAFF	TGTGCCAGCAGCCAAGATCTTCTCGGGGTCGCTGAAGCTTTCTTT
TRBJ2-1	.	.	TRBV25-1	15	CASSEYLGGPNEQFF	TGTGCCAGCAGTGAATATCTGGGGGGACCGAATGAGCAGTTCTTC
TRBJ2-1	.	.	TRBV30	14	CAWSVIGGGFEQFF	TGTGCCTGGAGTGTAATAGGAGGGGGCTTTGAGCAGTTCTTC
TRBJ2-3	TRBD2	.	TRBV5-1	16	CASSLGLAGTTDTQYF	TGCGCCAGCAGCCTCGGACTAGCGGGGACCACAGATACGCAGTATTTT